Shown below are 6 T cell receptor beta chains from a single sample sequenced in a study of blood T cell repertoires in COVID-19 (dated by TCRdb to about 2020). Preparation of the library involved the immunoSEQ multiplex PCR assay. What TCRdb holds here is the immuneACCESS table cut down to in-frame rearrangements. Part of the clones is not present; checked against another copy, under half of the missing clones reflect an unresolved V gene, and the others are unexplained. The sample table records 300,000 or so clones; approximately 93% of these occur just once. The ten largest clonotypes hold approximately 2% of the sample. The sequencing sample was made of peripheral blood. The receptors derive from a young woman with COVID-19, enrolled during active disease.

The chain combines TRBV7-2 with TRBJ1-1; D is unclear. Trimming shortened V by 4 bases and J by 3 bases, and 9 bases separated the two germline ends. This CDR3 is 13 amino acids long. Germline V CDR1 and CDR2: SGHTA, FQGNSA. The DNA for the CDR3 is TGTGCCAGCAGCTATACCCCAGACACTGAAGCTTTCTTT. Translating gives CASSYTPDTEAFF.

The chain uses TRBV27 and TRBJ2-1; 7 bases fit TRBD2. V dropped 5 bases and J dropped 5; count of bases not matched to a gene: 6. The CDR3 contains 14 residues. CDR1 is MNHEY and CDR2 is SMNVEV in the germline V gene (reference sequence). This CDR3 is CASSTTLADNEQFF. The CDR3 DNA reads TGTGCCAGCAGTACAACTCTAGCGGACAATGAGCAGTTCTTC.

The CDR3 sequence is CACNPSGTGSYGYTF. CDR3 bases: TGTGCCTGTAACCCTTCCGGGACAGGGAGTTATGGCTACACCTTC. The genes are TRBV30 and TRBJ1-2, with 9 positions matching TRBD1. The CDR3 runs to 15 residues. V lost 6 bases to trimming and J lost 5 bases; unmatched junction nucleotides: 13. Germline CDR1 GTSNPN, CDR2 SVGIG (reference sequence).

This clone was found once. The chain recombines TRBV9 with TRBJ1-3; 7 nucleotides line up with TRBD1. V was clipped by 2 bases and J by 0 bases; unmatched bases: 5. CDR3 length: 16 amino acids. Germline V gene sequence: CDR1 SGDLS, CDR2 YYNGEE. The CDR3 coding sequence is TGTGCCAGCAGCGTTCTTGGGGACAGCTCTGGAAACACCATATATTTT. Its translation is CASSVLGDSSGNTIYF.

This chain links TRBV5-1 with TRBJ1-1; 9 bases agree with TRBD1. Germline-derived CDR1 and CDR2 are SGHRS and YFSETQ. The J segment lost 11 bases and the V segment lost 0 bases, leaving 2 bases of the junction unmatched. The CDR3 loop spans 12 amino acids. CDR3 loop: CASSLGTGEAFF. In DNA, the CDR3 is TGCGCCAGCAGCTTGGGGACAGGGGAGGCTTTCTTT. Variable domain in full (rest from reference TRBV5-1 and TRBJ1-1): KAGVTQTPRYLIKTRGQQVTLSCSPISGHRSVSWYQQTPGQGLQFLFEYFSETQRNKGNFPGRFSGRQFSNSRSEMNVSTLELGDSALYLCASSLGTGEAFFGQGTRLTVV.

This clone appeared many times. The rearrangement joins TRBV23-1 to TRBJ1-2; maybe TRBD1 (5 bases). TRBV23-1 carries the ORF label, with uncertain function. V was shortened by 0 bases and J by 4 bases, with 9 bases between the two germline ends. The CDR3 runs 14 residues. DNA of the CDR3: TGCGCCAGCAGTCAATCCCAGGGTACCTATGGCTACACCTTC. Amino acids: CASSQSQGTYGYTF.